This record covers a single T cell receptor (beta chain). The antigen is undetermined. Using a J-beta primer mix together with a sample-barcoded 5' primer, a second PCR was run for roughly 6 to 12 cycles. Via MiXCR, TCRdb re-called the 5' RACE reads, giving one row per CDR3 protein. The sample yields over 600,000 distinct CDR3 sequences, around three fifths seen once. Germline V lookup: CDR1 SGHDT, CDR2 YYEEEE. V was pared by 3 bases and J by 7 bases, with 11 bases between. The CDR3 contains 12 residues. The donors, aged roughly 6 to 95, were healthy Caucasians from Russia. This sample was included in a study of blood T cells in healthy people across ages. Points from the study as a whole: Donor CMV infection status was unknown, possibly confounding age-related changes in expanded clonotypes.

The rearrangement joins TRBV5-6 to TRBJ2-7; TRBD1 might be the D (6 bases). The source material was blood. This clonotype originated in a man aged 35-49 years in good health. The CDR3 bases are TGTGCCAGCAGCTACAGGGTAGAGGAGCAGTACTTC. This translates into CASSYRVEEQYF. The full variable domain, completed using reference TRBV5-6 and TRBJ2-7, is DAGVTQSPTHLIKTRGQQVTLRCSPKSGHDTVSWYQQALGQGPQFIFQYYEEEERQRGNFPDRFSGHQFPNYSSELNVNALLLGDSALYLCASSYRVEEQYFGPGTRLTVT.